This T cell receptor (beta chain) came from a study of blood T cell repertoires in COVID-19. Study-level background: Italy, Spain and the United States were the sources of the convalescent and acute COVID-19 samples. T cells, B-cell-depleted T cells, or PBMCs provided the cDNA or gDNA that served as material.

Trimming cost V 2 bases and J 4 bases; bases outside gene matches: 10. The length of the CDR3 is 17 residues. Looked up from germline, CDR1 is SEHNR and CDR2 is FQNEAQ (reference sequence). In the source study's methods: Reference gene primer amplification gave nucleated cell count estimates. The data were produced by immunoSEQ multiplex PCR, yet TCRdb's version contains in-frame clones alone and is incomplete. V and J calls and clone size follow that table, whereas D and trimming were derived from the DNA. The data hold about 300,000 clones, with 80% to 90% observed a single time. The receptor was isolated from a woman aged 45-59 years with acute or convalescent COVID-19. Input material: peripheral blood. The genes are TRBV7-9 and TRBJ2-1; 8 nucleotides match TRBD1. CDR3 sequence: CASSLPVGRGLYNEQFF. For the CDR3, the DNA is TGTGCCAGCAGCTTACCCGTAGGCAGGGGGCTTTACAATGAGCAGTTCTTC.